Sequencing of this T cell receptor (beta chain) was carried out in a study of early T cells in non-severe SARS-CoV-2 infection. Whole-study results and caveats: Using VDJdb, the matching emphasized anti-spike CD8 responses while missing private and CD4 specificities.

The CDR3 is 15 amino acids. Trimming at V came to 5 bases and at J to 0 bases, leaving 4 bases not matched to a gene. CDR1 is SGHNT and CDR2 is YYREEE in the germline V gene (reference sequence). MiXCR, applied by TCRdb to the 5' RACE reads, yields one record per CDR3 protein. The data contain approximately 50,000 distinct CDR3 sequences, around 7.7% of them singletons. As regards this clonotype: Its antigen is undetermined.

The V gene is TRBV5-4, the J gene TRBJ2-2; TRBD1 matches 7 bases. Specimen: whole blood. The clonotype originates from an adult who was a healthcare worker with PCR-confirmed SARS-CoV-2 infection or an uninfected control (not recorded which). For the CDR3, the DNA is TGTGCCAGCAGAAGGGACAGATCGAACACCGGGGAGCTGTTTTTT. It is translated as CASRRDRSNTGELFF.